This is a list of T cell receptor beta chains from one sample in a study of OX40 agonist ivuxolimab in advanced cancers. TCRdb keeps only in-frame clones here, not all; method: immunoSEQ multiplex PCR. The sample yields 45,000 to 65,000 clones, roughly 90% seen once. The sample consisted of CD4+ or CD8+ T cells sorted from blood, taken in a trial of the OX40 agonist ivuxolimab. These receptors originate from an adult with an advanced solid tumor such as melanoma, head and neck, liver or kidney cancer. CDR3s include the opening cysteine and the closing phenylalanine or tryptophan. Each record gives: V gene, clone size, D gene, J gene, CDR3 DNA, CDR3 protein. The D gene is left open where the match is weak. Clone size is given for some rows only: seen once, a few or many times, or a class if the clone is expanded.

v_call: TRBV5-5; clone_size: -; d_call: TRBD1; j_call: TRBJ2-3; cdr3_nt: TGTGCCAGCAGCCCGTTACAGGGGCGTACAGATACGCAGTATTTT; cdr3_aa: CASSPLQGRTDTQYF
v_call: TRBV5-1; clone_size: -; d_call: TRBD1; j_call: TRBJ2-7; cdr3_nt: TGCGCCAGCAGCCTTGAGGGGACAGGGCGGTACGAGCAGTACTTC; cdr3_aa: CASSLEGTGRYEQYF
v_call: TRBV30; clone_size: -; d_call: TRBD2; j_call: TRBJ2-3; cdr3_nt: TGTGCCTGGAGTATACTCAGGACTAGCGGGAGATCAGATACGCAGTATTTT; cdr3_aa: CAWSILRTSGRSDTQYF
v_call: TRBV5-4; clone_size: -; d_call: -; j_call: TRBJ1-2; cdr3_nt: TGTGCCGGCAGCTTGGCGGGCAGCCGGAGGGGCTACACCTTC; cdr3_aa: CAGSLAGSRRGYTF
v_call: TRBV20-1; clone_size: -; d_call: TRBD2; j_call: TRBJ2-7; cdr3_nt: TGCAGAGCGGGAGGGGTCGAGCAGTACTTC; cdr3_aa: CRAGGVEQYF
v_call: TRBV19; clone_size: -; d_call: -; j_call: TRBJ1-1; cdr3_nt: TGTGCCAGTAGTCCACGGGACCAAAACACTGAAGCTTTCTTT; cdr3_aa: CASSPRDQNTEAFF
v_call: TRBV6-5; clone_size: once; d_call: -; j_call: TRBJ2-5; cdr3_nt: TGTGCCAGCAGTCCCACTTATTGGGAGACCCAGTACTTC; cdr3_aa: CASSPTYWETQYF
v_call: TRBV5-1; clone_size: -; d_call: -; j_call: TRBJ1-2; cdr3_nt: TGCGCCAGCAGCTTGGGCAGAGGGTATGGCTACACCTTC; cdr3_aa: CASSLGRGYGYTF
v_call: TRBV7-3; clone_size: -; d_call: -; j_call: TRBJ2-1; cdr3_nt: TGTGCCAGCAGCTCTCCCGGCCGGGGATTCGATGAGCAGTTCTTC; cdr3_aa: CASSSPGRGFDEQFF
v_call: TRBV9; clone_size: -; d_call: TRBD2; j_call: TRBJ2-1; cdr3_nt: TGTGCCAGCAGCGCCTTGACTAGCGGGAGTCTCGATGAGCAGTTCTTC; cdr3_aa: CASSALTSGSLDEQFF
v_call: TRBV5-8; clone_size: -; d_call: -; j_call: TRBJ1-1; cdr3_nt: TGTGCCAGCAGCTCTCGGGACCGGGGCGCTGAAGCTTTCTTT; cdr3_aa: CASSSRDRGAEAFF
v_call: TRBV11-2; clone_size: -; d_call: TRBD2; j_call: TRBJ2-3; cdr3_nt: TGTGCCAGCAGCTTAGGCGGGAGGGCTAACACAGATACGCAGTATTTT; cdr3_aa: CASSLGGRANTDTQYF
v_call: TRBV19; clone_size: -; d_call: -; j_call: TRBJ2-5; cdr3_nt: TGTGCCAGTAGTATGCACGGACCCCCGGGGACCCAGTACTTC; cdr3_aa: CASSMHGPPGTQYF
v_call: TRBV30; clone_size: -; d_call: -; j_call: TRBJ1-1; cdr3_nt: TGTGCCTGGAGTGTTCCGCCAGGGAACACTGAAGCTTTCTTT; cdr3_aa: CAWSVPPGNTEAFF
v_call: TRBV11-2; clone_size: -; d_call: -; j_call: TRBJ1-2; cdr3_nt: TGTGCCAGCAGCTTCAATCAAGGGGCCTATGGCTACACCTTC; cdr3_aa: CASSFNQGAYGYTF
v_call: TRBV6-7; clone_size: -; d_call: -; j_call: TRBJ2-2; cdr3_nt: TGTGCCAGCAGTGATGCGTACGTAGGAGACGTCGACACCGGGGAGCTGTTTTTT; cdr3_aa: CASSDAYVGDVDTGELFF
v_call: TRBV5-4; clone_size: -; d_call: TRBD2; j_call: TRBJ2-1; cdr3_nt: TGTGCCAGCAGCTGGACTAGCTCCTACAATGAGCAGTTCTTC; cdr3_aa: CASSWTSSYNEQFF
v_call: TRBV7-9; clone_size: -; d_call: TRBD1; j_call: TRBJ2-3; cdr3_nt: TGTGCCAGCAGCTTAGCGGTCTACAGGGGGGAGGCAGATACGCAGTATTTT; cdr3_aa: CASSLAVYRGEADTQYF
v_call: TRBV19; clone_size: -; d_call: TRBD2; j_call: TRBJ2-7; cdr3_nt: TGTGCCAGTAGTGAAGGACTAGCGGGCGGTTACGAGCAGTACTTC; cdr3_aa: CASSEGLAGGYEQYF
v_call: TRBV14; clone_size: -; d_call: -; j_call: TRBJ2-3; cdr3_nt: TGTGCCAGCAGCCAATGGGGAGGAAGGCAGTATTTT; cdr3_aa: CASSQWGGRQYF